The rows below give T cell receptor beta chains drawn from one sample of a study of shared clonotypes between healthy human individuals. Assay: immunoSEQ multiplex PCR; the TCRdb copy retains only in-frame clones and omits some. This table has millions of clones, about 92% appearing once. Sequenced material: naive CD4+ T cells sorted from blood. These receptors were obtained from a man aged 18-30 years in good health. CDR3s include the opening cysteine and the closing phenylalanine or tryptophan. Fields, in order: V gene, D gene, J gene, clone size, CDR3 DNA, CDR3 protein. D genes are given only for firm matches. Clone size is not always given. Where it is, it says once, few, many or a class for expanded clones.

TRBV5-1	.	TRBJ1-6	.	TGCGCCAGCAGCTATCTACAGGGCGAGAATTCACCCCTCCACTTT	CASSYLQGENSPLHF
TRBV13	TRBD2	TRBJ2-1	.	TGTGCCAGCATCCGGACTAGCGGGAACTACAATGAGCAGTTCTTC	CASIRTSGNYNEQFF
TRBV5-1	.	TRBJ1-6	.	TGCGCCAGCAGCCCTACGATACAGGGCGCAGATTCACCCCTCCACTTT	CASSPTIQGADSPLHF
TRBV18	TRBD1	TRBJ1-6	.	TGTGCCAGCTCTTCCGGGACAGGGAATTCACCCCTCCACTTT	CASSSGTGNSPLHF
TRBV2	.	TRBJ2-5	.	TGTGCCAGCAGGGACTTGGTGGGAGAGACCCAGTACTTC	CASRDLVGETQYF
TRBV19	.	TRBJ1-5	once	TGTGCCAGTACCGCCGGGCCAAGCCGAAGCAATCAGCCCCAGCATTTT	CASTAGPSRSNQPQHF
TRBV5-5	TRBD1	TRBJ2-2	once	TGTGCCAGCAGCTCGCCTCAGGGCCGACAGGGTTTAATGACCGGGGAGCTGTTTTTT	CASSSPQGRQGLMTGELFF
TRBV19	.	TRBJ1-2	.	TGTGCCAGTATATATGAAGGCTACACCTTC	CASIYEGYTF
TRBV11-2	.	TRBJ2-1	.	TGTGCCAGCAGCTTAGGGACCCAAACCTACAATGAGCAGTTCTTC	CASSLGTQTYNEQFF
TRBV6-1	.	TRBJ2-7	.	TGTGCCAGCAGTGGGGGACACGTGCCCTACGAGCAGTACTTC	CASSGGHVPYEQYF
TRBV6-5	.	TRBJ1-5	.	TGTGCCAGCAGTACCACCGGGACAAATCAGCCCCAGCATTTT	CASSTTGTNQPQHF
TRBV5-6	TRBD1	TRBJ1-1	.	TGTGCCAGCAGCTCTTACAGGGGGAGGAATACTGAAGCTTTCTTT	CASSSYRGRNTEAFF
TRBV2	.	TRBJ2-2	.	TGTGCCAGCAGTGGACACGACACCGGGGAGCTGTTTTTT	CASSGHDTGELFF
TRBV30	TRBD2	TRBJ2-3	.	TGTGCCTGGAGCCGTCTAGCGGGGGGGCCGAATACGCAGTATTTT	CAWSRLAGGPNTQYF
TRBV10-3	TRBD1	TRBJ1-4	.	TGTGCCATCAGTGAAAAGGGACAGGTTAATGAAAAACTGTTTTTT	CAISEKGQVNEKLFF
TRBV5-1	.	TRBJ2-3	once	TGCGCCAGCATCCCTGAGGGGCCCGGCACAGATACGCAGTATTTT	CASIPEGPGTDTQYF
TRBV29-1	TRBD1	TRBJ2-7	.	TGCAGCGTTGGGCCGAGACAGGGCTCCTACGAGCAGTACTTC	CSVGPRQGSYEQYF
TRBV5-1	.	TRBJ2-1	few	TGCGCCAGCAGCTTGGCCAGCTACAATGAGCAGTTCTTC	CASSLASYNEQFF
TRBV18	.	TRBJ2-3	once	TGTGCCAGCTCACCTTTCGGGGTAGATACGCAGTATTTT	CASSPFGVDTQYF
TRBV6-5	.	TRBJ1-2	.	TGTGCCAGCAGTTACTCCGTCACTAACCCGCGTGGCTACACCTTC	CASSYSVTNPRGYTF
TRBV2	.	TRBJ1-3	.	TGTGCCAGCAGTGAAGGACTTTCCAGCTCTGGAAACACCATATATTTT	CASSEGLSSSGNTIYF
TRBV10-1	TRBD1	TRBJ2-3	.	TGCGCCAGCAGTGACGGACAGGCCACTAGCACAGATACGCAGTATTTT	CASSDGQATSTDTQYF
TRBV30	.	TRBJ1-1	few	TGTGCCTGGAGGCCTCAGGAGAACACTGAAGCTTTCTTT	CAWRPQENTEAFF
TRBV19	TRBD1	TRBJ2-7	.	TGTGCCAGTAGCAGAGGACAGGGGGGCTACGAGCAGTACTTC	CASSRGQGGYEQYF
TRBV5-1	.	TRBJ2-3	.	TGCGCCAGCAGCACATACCGGGGTCCAAGCACAGATACGCAGTATTTT	CASSTYRGPSTDTQYF
TRBV14	.	TRBJ2-5	.	TGTGCCAGCAGCCGGGGTGTCGAGACCCAGTACTTC	CASSRGVETQYF
TRBV14	.	TRBJ2-3	.	TGTGCCAGCAGCCACGGGGACTCACCTAGCACAGATACGCAGTATTTT	CASSHGDSPSTDTQYF
TRBV7-2	.	TRBJ2-7	.	TGTGCCAGCAGCCCCCAGGGGAGGTACGAGCAGTACTTC	CASSPQGRYEQYF
TRBV14	.	TRBJ2-1	once	TGTGCCAGCAGCCAAGATCAGGGGCTGTACAATGAGCAGTTCTTC	CASSQDQGLYNEQFF
TRBV5-4	.	TRBJ2-5	.	TGTGCCAGCAGCCAGAACCGGGAAGAGACCCAGTACTTC	CASSQNREETQYF
TRBV19	TRBD1	TRBJ2-7	.	TGTGCCAGTAGTGGGACGGGACAGGGAACCTACGAGCAGTACTTC	CASSGTGQGTYEQYF
TRBV6-5	.	TRBJ1-3	.	TGTGCCAGCAGTTACTCGGCCCGAACAACTACGAACACCATATATTTT	CASSYSARTTTNTIYF
TRBV28	TRBD1	TRBJ1-5	.	TGTGCCAGCAGCAGCAGGGGGTCCAATCAGCCCCAGCATTTT	CASSSRGSNQPQHF
TRBV6-5	.	TRBJ1-6	.	TGTGCCAGCAGTTACTCTAAAAGCTCCTATAATTCACCCCTCCACTTT	CASSYSKSSYNSPLHF
TRBV5-4	.	TRBJ2-3	.	TGTGCCAGCAGCTTGGCAATGACTGTCGGAACAGATACGCAGTATTTT	CASSLAMTVGTDTQYF
TRBV7-7	.	TRBJ1-4	.	TGTGCTAGCAGCTTAGGGACCGGTAATGAAAAACTGTTTTTT	CASSLGTGNEKLFF
TRBV6-6	.	TRBJ1-2	.	TGTGCCGCTCTTGGGGAGGATGGCTACACCTTC	CAALGEDGYTF
TRBV30	.	TRBJ2-5	.	TGTGCCTGGAGTGGAGGGGGTCTCCGGGGGACCCAGTACTTC	CAWSGGGLRGTQYF
TRBV18	.	TRBJ1-5	.	TGTGCCAGCTCAGAAAGTACCCCCCTTAGCAATCAGCCCCAGCATTTT	CASSESTPLSNQPQHF
TRBV2	TRBD1	TRBJ1-2	.	TGTGCCAGCAGTGGGAGGACAGGGGTGAGCTATGGCTACACCTTC	CASSGRTGVSYGYTF
TRBV7-8	.	TRBJ2-7	once	TGTGCCAGCAGCTTACAGGGACCCCTAGCTGGGGAGCAGTACTTC	CASSLQGPLAGEQYF
TRBV19	.	TRBJ2-2	.	TGTGCCAGTACGAACACCGGGGAGCTGTTTTTT	CASTNTGELFF
TRBV7-2	.	TRBJ1-5	.	TGTGCCAGCAGCCGAGGGGTTTACAATCAGCCCCAGCATTTT	CASSRGVYNQPQHF
TRBV7-9	TRBD1	TRBJ2-1	.	TGTGCCAGCAGCGCTACAGGGGGCTCCTACAATGAGCAGTTCTTC	CASSATGGSYNEQFF
TRBV5-6	.	TRBJ1-2	.	TGTGCCAGCAGCCCTATGGGGTACAATGGCTACACCTTC	CASSPMGYNGYTF
TRBV19	.	TRBJ1-5	.	TGTGCCAGTAGTAATCGGGCCCAACAGGGTATTGGGGTCAATCAGCCCCAGCATTTT	CASSNRAQQGIGVNQPQHF
TRBV5-4	.	TRBJ1-2	.	TGTGCCAGCAGCGAGTCCCTCTATGGCTACACCTTC	CASSESLYGYTF